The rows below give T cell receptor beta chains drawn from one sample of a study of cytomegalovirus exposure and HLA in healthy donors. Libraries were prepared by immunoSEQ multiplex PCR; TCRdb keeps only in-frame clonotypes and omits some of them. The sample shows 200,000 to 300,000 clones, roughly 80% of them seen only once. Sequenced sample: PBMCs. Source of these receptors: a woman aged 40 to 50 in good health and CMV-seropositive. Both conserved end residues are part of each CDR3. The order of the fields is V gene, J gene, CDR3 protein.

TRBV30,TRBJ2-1,CAWGLAGAYNEQFF
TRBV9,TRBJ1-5,CASSSRDSPPSPQHF
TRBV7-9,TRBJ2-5,CASSLGLTGTETQYF
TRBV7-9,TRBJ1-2,CSSSSGQGAYNYGYTF
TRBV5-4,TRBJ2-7,CASSAQGAEQYF
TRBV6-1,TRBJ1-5,CASSERGRQPQHF
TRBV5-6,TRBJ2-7,CASSPDSTYEQYF
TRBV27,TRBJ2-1,CASSFLWDTLKMDEQFF
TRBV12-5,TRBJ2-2,CASGYGTSGRKMTGELFF
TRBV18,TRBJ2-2,CASSPTSTGELFF
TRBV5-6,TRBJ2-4,CASSHRGTGPNIQYF
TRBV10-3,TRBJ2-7,CAISMTGSSYEQYF
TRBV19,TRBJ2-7,CASSQQGDGTREQYF
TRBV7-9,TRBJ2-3,CASSSDSYTQYF
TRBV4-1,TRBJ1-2,CASSLPGTGNGYTF
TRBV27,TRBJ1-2,CASSLLRSGPYGYTF
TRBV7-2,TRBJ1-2,CASSLAGQGLNYGYTF
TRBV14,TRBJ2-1,CASSRNLAGGEQFF
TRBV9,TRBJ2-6,CASSLGGAGANVLTF
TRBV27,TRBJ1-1,CASSLSSQDSTWNTEAFF
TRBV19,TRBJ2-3,CASSILGLGTDTQYF
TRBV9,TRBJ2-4,CASSDSREVGGGKNIQYF
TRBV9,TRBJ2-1,CASSVSGISYNEQFF
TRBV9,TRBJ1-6,CASSDWDRVNSPLHF
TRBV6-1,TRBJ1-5,CASSGDRDQPQHF
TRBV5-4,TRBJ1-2,CASSTRGTGQIYGYTF
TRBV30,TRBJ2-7,CAWDSLYEQYF
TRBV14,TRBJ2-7,CASSLQAGPTYEQYF
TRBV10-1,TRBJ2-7,CASSESGISEQYF
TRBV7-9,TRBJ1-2,CASSLARARTYTF
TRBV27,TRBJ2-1,CASSPLAGLRYNEQFF
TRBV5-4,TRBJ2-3,CASSLAGSGRAGDTQYF
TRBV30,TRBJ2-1,CAWKPGAGAAYNEQFF
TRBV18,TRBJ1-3,CASSLNPTGSGNTIYF
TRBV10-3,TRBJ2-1,CAISESAGGGGYEQFF
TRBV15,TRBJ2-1,CATSQYKQGTNEQFF
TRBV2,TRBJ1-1,CASRVSELVDTEAFF
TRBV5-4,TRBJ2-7,CASSYINEQYF
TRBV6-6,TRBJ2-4,CATTGQGENIQYF
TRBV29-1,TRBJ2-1,CSVESRTSGRASEQFF
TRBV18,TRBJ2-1,CASSPSRAGDNEQFF
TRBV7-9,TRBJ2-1,CASSFAPAGGIDEQFF
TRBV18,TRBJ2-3,CASSPDREPPDTQYF
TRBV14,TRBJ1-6,CASSRQGTGKSSYNSPLHF
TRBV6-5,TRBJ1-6,CASRDAGNSPLHF